This T cell receptor beta chain was captured by sequencing in a study of cytomegalovirus exposure and HLA in healthy donors. Worth noting for this clone: Its target is unknown.

Study conclusions and caveats: Indistinguishable V segments, including TRBV6-2 and TRBV6-3, were excluded. Researchers counted about 150 TCR beta chains as cytomegalovirus-associated.

V shed 8 bases and J shed 8 bases, with 15 bases lying between them. The CDR3 extends over 12 amino acids. The germline CDR1 and CDR2 sequences are SNHLY and FYNNEI. It was with 60 Vbeta and 13 Jbeta primers that the PCR ran. Authors' processing steps: A later analysis counted around 74 million unique TCR beta chains, around 10 million shared. Method: immunoSEQ multiplex PCR; TCRdb's copy keeps in-frame clones and lacks some. V, J and clone size were drawn from that table, and D and trimming were deduced from the DNA. Of 100,000 to 150,000 clones listed, approximately 80% were seen once; the top ten hold roughly 2.5%.

This sequence originates from a man over 45 in good health and CMV-seronegative. The sequenced sample consisted of PBMCs. The rearrangement joins TRBV2 to TRBJ1-2; D remains ambiguous. The CDR3 sequence is CASGALTMGYTF. The CDR3, as DNA: TGTGCCAGCGGAGCCTTAACTATGGGCTACACCTTC.